The rows below give T cell receptor beta chains drawn from one sample of a study of cytomegalovirus exposure and HLA in healthy donors. TCRdb's copy holds only in-frame clones and misses some; the assay was immunoSEQ multiplex PCR. The sample contains some 180,000 clones, around nine tenths of which appear only once. Source material: PBMCs. These receptors were taken from a man aged 30 to 39 in good health and CMV-seropositive. CDR3s include the opening cysteine and the closing phenylalanine or tryptophan. D genes are given only for firm matches. Expanded clones are given a class, and other clones once, few, many or no size at all.

clone_size | j_call | d_call | v_call | cdr3_nt | cdr3_aa
. | TRBJ2-5 | TRBD1 | TRBV30 | TGTGCCTGGAGTTTAGGACAGGCCCAAGAGACCCAGTACTTC | CAWSLGQAQETQYF
. | TRBJ2-5 | . | TRBV5-1 | TGCGCCAGCAGAGGAAGGCGGGGGCCCGGGGGGACCCAGTACTTC | CASRGRRGPGGTQYF
. | TRBJ2-3 | . | TRBV7-9 | TGTGCCAGCAGCTCCGGACTCCCGAGCACAGATACGCAGTATTTT | CASSSGLPSTDTQYF
few | TRBJ1-5 | . | TRBV4-3 | TGCGCCAGCAGCCAAGATAGGGGCAATCAGCCCCAGCATTTT | CASSQDRGNQPQHF
. | TRBJ1-1 | . | TRBV29-1 | TGCAGCGTCCATCCAAACACTGAAGCTTTCTTT | CSVHPNTEAFF
. | TRBJ2-7 | . | TRBV4-1 | TGCGCCAGCAGCCAAGATATGGGGTTTGGGTACGAGCAGTACTTC | CASSQDMGFGYEQYF
. | TRBJ2-5 | . | TRBV29-1 | TGCAGCGTTCTCCGGACTACTCAAGAGACCCAGTACTTC | CSVLRTTQETQYF
once | TRBJ2-1 | . | TRBV29-1 | TGCAGCTCCGATAGGGATCTCGATGAGCAGTTCTTC | CSSDRDLDEQFF
. | TRBJ2-7 | . | TRBV28 | TGTGCCAGCACGGGTATCTACGAGCAGTACTTC | CASTGIYEQYF
once | TRBJ2-5 | . | TRBV7-3 | TGTGCCAGCAGCCCCGGTGGGGGCGGGGAGACCCAGTACTTC | CASSPGGGGETQYF
few | TRBJ2-4 | . | TRBV9 | TGTGCCAGCAGCCTCGAGGGGGAGGGCGGAAACATTCAGTACTTC | CASSLEGEGGNIQYF
. | TRBJ2-7 | TRBD2 | TRBV5-1 | TGCGCCAGCAGCTCTAGCGGGGACTCCTACGAGCAGTACTTC | CASSSSGDSYEQYF
. | TRBJ1-5 | TRBD1 | TRBV5-4 | TGTGCCAGCAGCTTGTTCTCCGGCCAGGGGGCACCAAGGGCCCAGCATTTT | CASSLFSGQGAPRAQHF
. | TRBJ2-1 | . | TRBV28 | TGTGCCAGCAGTTTATTTGGACCAGGCTCCTACAATGAGCAGTTCTTC | CASSLFGPGSYNEQFF
. | TRBJ1-2 | . | TRBV19 | TGTGCCAGTAGTATTGGGGCTGCTAACTATGGCTACACCTTC | CASSIGAANYGYTF
once | TRBJ2-7 | TRBD1 | TRBV7-9 | TGTGCCAGCAGCTTAGGAGGGACAGGAGCCTACGAGCAGTACTTC | CASSLGGTGAYEQYF
. | TRBJ1-3 | . | TRBV7-9 | TGTGCCAGCAGCCAGACAACAGGGCCCCGCTTTAACACCATATATTTT | CASSQTTGPRFNTIYF